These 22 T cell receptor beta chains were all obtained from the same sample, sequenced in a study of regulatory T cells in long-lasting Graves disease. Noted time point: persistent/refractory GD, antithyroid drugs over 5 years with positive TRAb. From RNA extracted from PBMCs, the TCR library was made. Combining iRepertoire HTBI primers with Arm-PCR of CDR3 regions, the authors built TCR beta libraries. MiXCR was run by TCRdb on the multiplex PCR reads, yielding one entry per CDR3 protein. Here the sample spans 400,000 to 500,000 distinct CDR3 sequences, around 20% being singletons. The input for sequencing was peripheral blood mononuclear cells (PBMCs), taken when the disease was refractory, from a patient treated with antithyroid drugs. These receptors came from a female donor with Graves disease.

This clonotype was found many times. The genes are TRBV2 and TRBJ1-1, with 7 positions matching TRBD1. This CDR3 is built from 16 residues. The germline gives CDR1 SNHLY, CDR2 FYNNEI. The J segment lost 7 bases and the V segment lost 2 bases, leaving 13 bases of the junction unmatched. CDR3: CASSESVRGGSCEAFF. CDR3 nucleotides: TGTGCCAGCAGTGAAAGCGTCAGGGGGGGAAGTTGTGAAGCTTTCTTT.

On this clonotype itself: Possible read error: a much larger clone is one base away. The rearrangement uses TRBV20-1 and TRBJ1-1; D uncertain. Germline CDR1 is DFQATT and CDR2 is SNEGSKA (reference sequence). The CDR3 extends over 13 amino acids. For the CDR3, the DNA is TGCGGTGCTAGAGACACAATGAACACTGAAGCTTTCTTT. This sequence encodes CGARDTMNTEAFF.

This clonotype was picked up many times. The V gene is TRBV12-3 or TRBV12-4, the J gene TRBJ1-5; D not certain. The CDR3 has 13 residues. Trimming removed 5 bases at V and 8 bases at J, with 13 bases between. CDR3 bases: TGTGCCAGCAGTATATATACCGGAGAGCCCCAGCATTTT. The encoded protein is CASSIYTGEPQHF.

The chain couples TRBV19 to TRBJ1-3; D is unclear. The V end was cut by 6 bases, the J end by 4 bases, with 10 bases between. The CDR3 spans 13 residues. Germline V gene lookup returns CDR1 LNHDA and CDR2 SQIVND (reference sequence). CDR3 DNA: TGTGCCAGTAGCCTGATCGTCGGAAACACCATATATTTT. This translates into CASSLIVGNTIYF.

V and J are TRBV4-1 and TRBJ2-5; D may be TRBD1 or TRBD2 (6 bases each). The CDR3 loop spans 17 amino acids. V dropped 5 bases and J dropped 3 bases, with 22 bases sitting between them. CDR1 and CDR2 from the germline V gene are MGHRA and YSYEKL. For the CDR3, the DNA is TGCGCCAGCAGCTTCAAAGCGACGGGGGCCGAAGAAGAGACCCAGTACTTC. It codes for CASSFKATGAEEETQYF.

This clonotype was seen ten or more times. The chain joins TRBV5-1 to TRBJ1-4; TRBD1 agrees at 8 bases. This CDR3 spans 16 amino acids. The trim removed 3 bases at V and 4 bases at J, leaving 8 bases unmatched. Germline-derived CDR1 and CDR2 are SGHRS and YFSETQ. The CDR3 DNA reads TGCGCCAGCAGCTCCAATACAGGGGGACTTAATGAAAAACTGTTTTTT. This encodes CASSSNTGGLNEKLFF.

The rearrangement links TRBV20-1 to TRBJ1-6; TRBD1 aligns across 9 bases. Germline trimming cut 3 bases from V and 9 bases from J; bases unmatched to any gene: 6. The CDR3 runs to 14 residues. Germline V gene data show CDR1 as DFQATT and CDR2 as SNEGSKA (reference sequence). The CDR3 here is CSARGTGLSSPLHF. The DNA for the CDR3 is TGCAGTGCTAGGGGGACAGGGCTGTCTTCACCCCTCCACTTT.

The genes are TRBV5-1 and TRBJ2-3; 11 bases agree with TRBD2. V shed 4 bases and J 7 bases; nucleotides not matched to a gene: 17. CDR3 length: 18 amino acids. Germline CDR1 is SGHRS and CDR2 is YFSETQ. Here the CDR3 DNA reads TGCGCCAGCAGCCCCTTGCCGACTAGCGGGATACTACGAAATACGCAGTATTTT. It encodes CASSPLPTSGILRNTQYF. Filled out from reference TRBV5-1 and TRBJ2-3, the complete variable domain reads KAGVTQTPRYLIKTRGQQVTLSCSPISGHRSVSWYQQTPGQGLQFLFEYFSETQRNKGNFPGRFSGRQFSNSRSEMNVSTLELGDSALYLCASSPLPTSGILRNTQYFGPGTRLTVL.

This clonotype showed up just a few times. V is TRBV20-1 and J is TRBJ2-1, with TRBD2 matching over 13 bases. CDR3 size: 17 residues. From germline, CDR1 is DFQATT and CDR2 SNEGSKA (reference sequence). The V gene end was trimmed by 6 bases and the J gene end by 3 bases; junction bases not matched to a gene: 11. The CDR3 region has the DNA TGCAGTGCGGGGGGTACTAGCGGGAGGGCTAGCTACAATGAGCAGTTCTTC. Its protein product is CSAGGTSGRASYNEQFF.

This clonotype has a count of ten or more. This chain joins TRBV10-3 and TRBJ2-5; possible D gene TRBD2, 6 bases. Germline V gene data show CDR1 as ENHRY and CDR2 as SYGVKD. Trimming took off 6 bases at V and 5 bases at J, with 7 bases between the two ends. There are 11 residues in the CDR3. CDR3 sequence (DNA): TGTGCCATCAGGGCGGGGGAGACCCAGTACTTC. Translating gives CAIRAGETQYF.

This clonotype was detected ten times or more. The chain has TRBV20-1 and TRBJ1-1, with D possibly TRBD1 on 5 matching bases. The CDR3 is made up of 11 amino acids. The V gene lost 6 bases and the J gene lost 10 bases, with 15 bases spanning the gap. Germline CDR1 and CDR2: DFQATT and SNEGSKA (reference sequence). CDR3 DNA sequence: TGCAGTGCCCGCAGTGGCACAGGAGCTTTCTTT. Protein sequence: CSARSGTGAFF.

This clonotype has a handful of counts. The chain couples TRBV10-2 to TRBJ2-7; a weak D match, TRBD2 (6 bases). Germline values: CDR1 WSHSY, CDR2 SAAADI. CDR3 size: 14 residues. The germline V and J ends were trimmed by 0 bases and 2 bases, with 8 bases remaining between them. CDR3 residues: CASSESGGTYEQYF. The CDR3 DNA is TGCGCCAGCAGTGAGTCGGGCGGGACCTACGAGCAGTACTTC.

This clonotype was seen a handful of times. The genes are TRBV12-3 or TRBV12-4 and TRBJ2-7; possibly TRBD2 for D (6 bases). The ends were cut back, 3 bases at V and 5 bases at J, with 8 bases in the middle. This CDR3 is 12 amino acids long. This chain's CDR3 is CASSFWGDEQYF. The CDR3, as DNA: TGTGCCAGCAGTTTTTGGGGGGACGAGCAGTACTTC.

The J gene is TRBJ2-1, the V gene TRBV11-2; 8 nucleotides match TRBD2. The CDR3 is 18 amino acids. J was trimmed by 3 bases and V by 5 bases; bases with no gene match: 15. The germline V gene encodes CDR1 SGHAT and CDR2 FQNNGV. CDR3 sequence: CASSTLVVTSGFYNEQFF. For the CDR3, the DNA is TGTGCCAGCAGCACGCTCGTGGTCACTAGCGGATTCTACAATGAGCAGTTCTTC.

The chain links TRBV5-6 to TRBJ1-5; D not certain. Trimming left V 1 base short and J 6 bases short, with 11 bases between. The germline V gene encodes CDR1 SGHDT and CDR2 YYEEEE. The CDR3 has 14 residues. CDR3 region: CASSLFGGGQPQHF. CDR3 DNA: TGTGCCAGCAGCTTGTTTGGAGGCGGTCAGCCCCAGCATTTT.

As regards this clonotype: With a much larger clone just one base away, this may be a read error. The CDR3 reads CARSYHFSGERRTGELFF. The CDR3 bases are TGTGCCCGCAGTTACCATTTTTCTGGCGAGCGGAGGACCGGGGAGCTGTTTTTT. The chain has TRBV6-9 and TRBJ2-2, with D perhaps TRBD2 (5 bases). This CDR3 is 18 amino acids long. Germline CDR1 is MNHGY and CDR2 is SVAAGI.

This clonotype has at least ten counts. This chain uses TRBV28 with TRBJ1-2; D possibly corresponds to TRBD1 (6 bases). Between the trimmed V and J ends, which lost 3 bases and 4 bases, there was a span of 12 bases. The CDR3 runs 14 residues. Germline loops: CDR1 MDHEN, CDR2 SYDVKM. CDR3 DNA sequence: TGTGCCAGCAGTTTTGGGGGACACGGCTATGGCTACACCTTC. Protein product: CASSFGGHGYGYTF.

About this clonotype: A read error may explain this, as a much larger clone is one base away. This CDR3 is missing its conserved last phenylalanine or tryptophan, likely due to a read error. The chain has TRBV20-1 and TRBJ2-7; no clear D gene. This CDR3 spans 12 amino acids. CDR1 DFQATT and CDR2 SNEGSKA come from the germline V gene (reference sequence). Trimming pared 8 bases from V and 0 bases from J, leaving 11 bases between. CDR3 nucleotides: TGCAGTCCTCGTCGGAGCTCCTACGAGCAGTACCTC. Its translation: CSPRRSSYEQYL.

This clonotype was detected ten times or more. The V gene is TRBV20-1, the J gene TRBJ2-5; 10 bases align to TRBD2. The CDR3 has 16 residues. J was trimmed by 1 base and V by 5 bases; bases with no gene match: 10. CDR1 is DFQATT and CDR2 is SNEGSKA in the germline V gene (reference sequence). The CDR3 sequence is CSADGLAEGGQETQYF. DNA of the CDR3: TGCAGTGCTGATGGACTAGCGGAGGGAGGCCAAGAGACCCAGTACTTC.

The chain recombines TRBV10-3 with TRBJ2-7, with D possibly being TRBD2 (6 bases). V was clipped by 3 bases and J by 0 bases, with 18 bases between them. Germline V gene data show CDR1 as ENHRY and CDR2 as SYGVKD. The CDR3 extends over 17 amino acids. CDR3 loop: CAISEPGGKRSSYEQYF. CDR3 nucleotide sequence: TGTGCCATCAGTGAACCCGGGGGAAAGCGAAGCTCCTACGAGCAGTACTTC.

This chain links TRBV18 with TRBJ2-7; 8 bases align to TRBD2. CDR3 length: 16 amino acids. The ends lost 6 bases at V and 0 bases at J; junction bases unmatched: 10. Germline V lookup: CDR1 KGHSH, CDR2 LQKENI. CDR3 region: CASSPSPAGDSYEQYF. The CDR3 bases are TGTGCCAGCTCTCCATCCCCAGCGGGAGACTCCTACGAGCAGTACTTC.

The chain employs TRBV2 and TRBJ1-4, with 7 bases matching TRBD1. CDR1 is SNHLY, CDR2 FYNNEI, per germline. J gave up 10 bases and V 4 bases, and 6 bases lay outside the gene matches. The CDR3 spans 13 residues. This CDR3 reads CASSGLGGGKLFF. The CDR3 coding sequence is TGTGCCAGCAGTGGGTTAGGGGGCGGAAAACTGTTTTTT.